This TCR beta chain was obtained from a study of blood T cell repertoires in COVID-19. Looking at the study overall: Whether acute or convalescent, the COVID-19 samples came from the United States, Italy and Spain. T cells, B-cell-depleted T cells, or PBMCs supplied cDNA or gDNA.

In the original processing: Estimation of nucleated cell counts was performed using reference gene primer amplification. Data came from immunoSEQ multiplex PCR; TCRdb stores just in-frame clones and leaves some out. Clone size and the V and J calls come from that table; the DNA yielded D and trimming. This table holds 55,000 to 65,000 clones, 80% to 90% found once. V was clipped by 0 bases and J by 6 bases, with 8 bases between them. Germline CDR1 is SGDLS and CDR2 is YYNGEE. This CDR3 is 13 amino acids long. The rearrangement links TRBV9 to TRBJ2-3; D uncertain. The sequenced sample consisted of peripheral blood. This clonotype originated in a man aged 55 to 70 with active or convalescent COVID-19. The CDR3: CASSVGDTDTQYF. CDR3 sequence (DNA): TGTGCCAGCAGCGTAGGTGACACCGATACGCAGTATTTT.